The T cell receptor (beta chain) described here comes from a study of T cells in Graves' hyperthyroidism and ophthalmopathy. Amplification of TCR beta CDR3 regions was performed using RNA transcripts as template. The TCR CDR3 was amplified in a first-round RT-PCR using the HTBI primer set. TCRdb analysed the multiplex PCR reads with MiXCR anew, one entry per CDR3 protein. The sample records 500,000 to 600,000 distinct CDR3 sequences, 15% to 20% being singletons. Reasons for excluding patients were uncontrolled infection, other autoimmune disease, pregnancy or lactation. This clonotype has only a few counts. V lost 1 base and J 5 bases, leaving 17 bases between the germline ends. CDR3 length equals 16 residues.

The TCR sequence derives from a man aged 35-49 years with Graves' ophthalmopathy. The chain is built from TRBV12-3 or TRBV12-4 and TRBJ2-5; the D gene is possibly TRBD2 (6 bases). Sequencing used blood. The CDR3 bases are TGTGCCAGCAGTTTAGAAGCGGGCCCTATCTGGGAGACCCAGTACTTC. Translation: CASSLEAGPIWETQYF.